The entry below gives a single TCR beta chain sequence along with its context. The sample comes from a study of long-term antiretroviral therapy in people with HIV. The CDR3 consists of 14 residues. V dropped 5 bases and J dropped 7 bases, with 12 bases sitting between them. Germline assignment: CDR1 SGHTA and CDR2 FQGTGA. Running of the v3.0 immunoSEQ assay took place at survey level. Libraries were prepared by immunoSEQ multiplex PCR; TCRdb keeps only in-frame clonotypes and omits some of them. The table has 20,000 to 25,000 clones, around 81% seen once. The rearrangement joins TRBV7-3 to TRBJ1-6; D unclear. The receptor comes from a middle-aged man with HIV. Specimen: unsorted PBMCs, collected 0.1 years before starting antiretroviral therapy. CDR3 DNA sequence: TGTGCCAGCAGCGTAAGGCACAGAAATTCACCCCTCCACTTT. Protein: CASSVRHRNSPLHF.